What follows describes a single T cell receptor (beta chain). TCRdb recomputed calls from the RT-PCR reads with MiXCR, one row per CDR3 protein. The sample includes around 700,000 distinct CDR3 sequences, 13% to 15% seen only once; the top ten take 3.6%. CDR3 length equals 15 residues. CDR1 is DFQATT, CDR2 SNEGSKA, per germline (reference sequence). V lost 3 bases to trimming and J lost 2 bases, with 14 bases between them. V is TRBV20-1 and J is TRBJ2-1; the D gene is possibly TRBD1 (6 bases). Sequencing was done on a sample of memory CD4+ T cells from blood. This clonotype was obtained from a female donor in good health, serving as a healthy control. CDR3: CSASAGTRPYNEQFF. The CDR3 DNA sequence: TGCAGTGCTAGCGCTGGGACAAGGCCCTACAATGAGCAGTTCTTC.